The T cell receptor beta chain described here comes from a study of blood T cell repertoires in COVID-19. Clones were read by immunoSEQ multiplex PCR, and TCRdb kept only the in-frame ones, dropping some. The sample includes about 140,000 clones, approximately 80% of them seen just once. V shed 1 base, J shed 4 bases, and the junction held 7 bases outside the gene matches. CDR3 length: 17 residues. Germline V CDR1 and CDR2: LGHNA, YNFKEQ. Sequenced: PBMCs or T cells enriched from blood (not recorded which). The rearrangement links TRBV4-2 to TRBJ1-2; 12 bases map to TRBD1. The clonotype was recovered from a young woman who had been exposed to COVID-19. CDR3 amino acids: CASSQGTGQGAIYGYTF. As DNA, the CDR3 is TGTGCCAGCAGCCAAGGAACGGGACAGGGGGCAATCTATGGCTACACCTTC.